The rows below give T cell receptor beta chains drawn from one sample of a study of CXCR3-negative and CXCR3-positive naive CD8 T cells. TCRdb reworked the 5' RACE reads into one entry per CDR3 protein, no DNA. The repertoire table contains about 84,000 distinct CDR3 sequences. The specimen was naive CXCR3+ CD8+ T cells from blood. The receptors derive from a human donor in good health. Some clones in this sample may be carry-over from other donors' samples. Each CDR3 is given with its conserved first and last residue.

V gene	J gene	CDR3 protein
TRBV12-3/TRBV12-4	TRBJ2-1	CASTKFDRGNEQFF
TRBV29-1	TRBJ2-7	CSVTSAGFYEQYF
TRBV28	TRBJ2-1	CASIPRDGAYNEQFF
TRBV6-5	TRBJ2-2	CASRRPGQLTGELFF
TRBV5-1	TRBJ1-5	CASSDGQSNQPQHF
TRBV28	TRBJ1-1	CASSLRGLGDTEAFF
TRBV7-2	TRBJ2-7	CASSLEGGHYEQYF
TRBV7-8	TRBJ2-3	CASSLWGAGRRQGTDTQYF
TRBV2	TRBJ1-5	CASSEATYEVDQPQHF
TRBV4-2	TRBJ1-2	CASSQDQGSYGYTF
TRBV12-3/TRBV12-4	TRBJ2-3	CASSLGGATDTQYF
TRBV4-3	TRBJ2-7	CASSQSTSPTYEQYF
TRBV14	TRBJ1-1	CASSQDGGRVTEAFF
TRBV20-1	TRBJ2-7	CSARGGLAGGHLSRYEQYF
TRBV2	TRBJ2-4	CASSGGYRTYF
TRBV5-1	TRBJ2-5	CASSLGLGETQYF
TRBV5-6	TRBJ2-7	CASSVDRYGEQYF
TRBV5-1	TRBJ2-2	CASSPYNTGELFF
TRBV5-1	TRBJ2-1	CANSLYGGYSYNEQFF
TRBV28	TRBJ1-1	CASTANRGANTEAFF
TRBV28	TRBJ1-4	CASSQRASTNEKLFF
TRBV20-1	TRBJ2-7	CSARGARRLSRLGDSYEQYF
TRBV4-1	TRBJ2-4	CASSQDVAGGNIQYF
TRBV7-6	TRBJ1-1	CASSSSPGFFRGSTEAFF
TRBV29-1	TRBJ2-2	CSVASSGGTRTGELFF
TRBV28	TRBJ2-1	CASTLRGGAYNEQFF
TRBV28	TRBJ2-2	CASSFSVDRDGELFF
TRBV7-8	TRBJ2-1	CASSSAAGQGTYNEQFF
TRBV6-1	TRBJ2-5	CASSVADREETQYF
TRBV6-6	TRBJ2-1	CASSVKRGNEQFF
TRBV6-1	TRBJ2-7	CASSEGLATYEQYF
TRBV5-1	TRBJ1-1	CASSFQGGEAFF
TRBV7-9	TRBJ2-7	CASSPTSGYEQYF
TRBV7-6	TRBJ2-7	CASSPYLRDSYEQYF
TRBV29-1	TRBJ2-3	CSVKAGGTKTSTDTQYF
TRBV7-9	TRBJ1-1	CASSSARTTGGSEAFF
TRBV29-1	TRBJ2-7	CSVEASTYEQYF
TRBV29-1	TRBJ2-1	CSVEGGTELYNEQFF
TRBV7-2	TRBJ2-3	CASSPLADTQYF
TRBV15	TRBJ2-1	CATQRGGPHEQFF
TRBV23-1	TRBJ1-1	CASSQSGGHNVNTEAFF
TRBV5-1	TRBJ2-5	CASSLYIAETQYF
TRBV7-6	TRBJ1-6	CASSLEPGTGGGNSPLHF
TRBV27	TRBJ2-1	CASSQTSGGALEQFF
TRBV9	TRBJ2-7	CASSVTSGSYEQYF
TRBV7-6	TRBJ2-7	CASSPAPGTTYEQYF
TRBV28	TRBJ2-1	CASTRLARSSYNEQFF
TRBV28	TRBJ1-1	CASREDHTEAFF
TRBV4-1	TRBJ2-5	CASSQGGKETQYF
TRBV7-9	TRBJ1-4	CASSSSGTGSEKLFF
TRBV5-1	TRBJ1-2	CASSLRGSYGYTF
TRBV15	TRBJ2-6	CATSRVLVSFSGANVLTF
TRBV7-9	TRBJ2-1	CASSFFSGYNEQFF
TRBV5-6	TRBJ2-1	CASSLAARGEQFF
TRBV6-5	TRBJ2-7	CASSYQPGIYEQYF
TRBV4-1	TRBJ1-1	CASSQNRLEAFF
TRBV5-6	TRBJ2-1	CASSFPNNEQFF
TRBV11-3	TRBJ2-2	CASSTRQGASPANTGELFF
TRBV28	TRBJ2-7	CASSSKGLAGVREQYF
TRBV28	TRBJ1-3	CASSPGQGYGNTIYF